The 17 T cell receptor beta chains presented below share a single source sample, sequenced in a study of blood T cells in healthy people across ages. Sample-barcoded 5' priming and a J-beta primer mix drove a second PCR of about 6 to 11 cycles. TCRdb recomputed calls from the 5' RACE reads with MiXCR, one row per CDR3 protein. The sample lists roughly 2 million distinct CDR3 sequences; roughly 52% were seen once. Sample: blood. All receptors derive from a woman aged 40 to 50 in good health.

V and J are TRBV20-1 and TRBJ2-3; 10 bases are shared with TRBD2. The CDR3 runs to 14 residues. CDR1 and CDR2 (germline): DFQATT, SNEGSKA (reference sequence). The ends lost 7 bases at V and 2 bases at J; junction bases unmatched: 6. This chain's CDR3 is CSGLAGGNTDTQYF. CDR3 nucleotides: TGCAGTGGCTTAGCGGGGGGCAACACAGATACGCAGTATTTT.

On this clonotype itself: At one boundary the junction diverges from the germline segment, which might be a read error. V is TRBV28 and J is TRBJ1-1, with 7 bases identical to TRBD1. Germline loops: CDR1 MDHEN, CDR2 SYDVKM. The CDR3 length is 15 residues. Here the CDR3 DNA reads TGTGCCAGCAGACAAATACAGGGGCCGTACACTGGAGCTTTCTTT. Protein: CASRQIQGPYTGAFF.

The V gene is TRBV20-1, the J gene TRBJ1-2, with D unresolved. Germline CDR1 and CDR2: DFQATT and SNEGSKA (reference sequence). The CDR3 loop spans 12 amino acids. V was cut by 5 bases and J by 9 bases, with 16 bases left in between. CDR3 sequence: CSAAPTDLSYTF. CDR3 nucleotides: TGCAGTGCTGCCCCAACCGATTTGAGCTACACCTTC.

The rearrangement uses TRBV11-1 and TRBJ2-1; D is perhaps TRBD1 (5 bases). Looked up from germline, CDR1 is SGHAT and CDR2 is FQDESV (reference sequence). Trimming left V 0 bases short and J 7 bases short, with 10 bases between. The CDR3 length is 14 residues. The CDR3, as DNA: TGTGCCAGCAGCTTAGCAGAGAAGGGGAATGAGCAGTTCTTC. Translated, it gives CASSLAEKGNEQFF.

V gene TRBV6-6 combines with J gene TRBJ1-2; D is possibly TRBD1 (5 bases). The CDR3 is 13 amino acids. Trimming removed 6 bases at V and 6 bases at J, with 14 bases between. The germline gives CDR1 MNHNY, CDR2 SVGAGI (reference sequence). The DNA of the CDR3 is TGTGCCAGCAGCGTATCGGGACGTGATGGCTACACCTTC. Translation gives CASSVSGRDGYTF.

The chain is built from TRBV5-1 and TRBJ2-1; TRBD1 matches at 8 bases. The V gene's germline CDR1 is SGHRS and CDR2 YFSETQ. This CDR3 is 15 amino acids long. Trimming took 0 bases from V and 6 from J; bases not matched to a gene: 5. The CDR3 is CASSLGTGSINEQFF. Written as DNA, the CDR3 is TGCGCCAGCAGCTTGGGGACAGGGAGCATCAATGAGCAGTTCTTC.

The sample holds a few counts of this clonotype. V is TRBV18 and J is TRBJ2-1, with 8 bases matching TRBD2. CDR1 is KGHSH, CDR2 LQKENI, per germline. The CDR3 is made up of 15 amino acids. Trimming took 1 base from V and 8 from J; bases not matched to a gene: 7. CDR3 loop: CASSPRLALGDEQFF. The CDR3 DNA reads TGTGCCAGCTCACCACGACTAGCGTTGGGCGATGAGCAGTTCTTC.

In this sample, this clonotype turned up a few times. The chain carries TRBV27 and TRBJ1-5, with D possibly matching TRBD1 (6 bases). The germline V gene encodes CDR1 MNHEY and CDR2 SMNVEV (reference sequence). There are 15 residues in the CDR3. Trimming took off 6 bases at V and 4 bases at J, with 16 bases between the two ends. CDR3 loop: CASSRRQATNQPQHF. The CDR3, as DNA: TGTGCCAGCAGCCGCCGACAGGCTACGAATCAGCCCCAGCATTTT.

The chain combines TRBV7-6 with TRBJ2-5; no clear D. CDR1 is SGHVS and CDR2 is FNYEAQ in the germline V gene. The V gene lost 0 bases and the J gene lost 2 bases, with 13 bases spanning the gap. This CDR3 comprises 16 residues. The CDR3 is CASSLAWQETQETQYF. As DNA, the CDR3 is TGTGCCAGCAGCTTAGCGTGGCAGGAGACGCAAGAGACCCAGTACTTC.

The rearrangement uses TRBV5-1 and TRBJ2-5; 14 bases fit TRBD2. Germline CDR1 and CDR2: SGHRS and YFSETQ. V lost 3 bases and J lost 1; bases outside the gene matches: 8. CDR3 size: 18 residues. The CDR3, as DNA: TGCGCCAGCAGCTCATCCGGGACTAGCGGGAGCTTCCAAGAGACCCAGTACTTC. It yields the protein CASSSSGTSGSFQETQYF. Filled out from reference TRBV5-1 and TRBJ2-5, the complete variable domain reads KAGVTQTPRYLIKTRGQQVTLSCSPISGHRSVSWYQQTPGQGLQFLFEYFSETQRNKGNFPGRFSGRQFSNSRSEMNVSTLELGDSALYLCASSSSGTSGSFQETQYFGPGTRLLVL.

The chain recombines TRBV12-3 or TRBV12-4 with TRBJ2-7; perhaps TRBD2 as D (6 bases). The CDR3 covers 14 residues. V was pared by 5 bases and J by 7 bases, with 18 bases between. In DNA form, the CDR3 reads TGTGCCAGCAGTACCGGTGGAGGGTTCTATGAGCAGTACTTC. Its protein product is CASSTGGGFYEQYF.

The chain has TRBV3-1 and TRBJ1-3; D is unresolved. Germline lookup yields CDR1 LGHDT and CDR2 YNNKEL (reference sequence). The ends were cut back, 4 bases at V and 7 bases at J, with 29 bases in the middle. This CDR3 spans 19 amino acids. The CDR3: CASSPTLVGRGRQSNTIYF. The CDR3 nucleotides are TGTGCCAGCAGCCCGACCCTAGTAGGACGAGGTCGGCAATCTAACACCATATATTTT. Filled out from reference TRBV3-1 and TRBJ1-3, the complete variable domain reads DTAVSQTPKYLVTQMGNDKSIKCEQNLGHDTMYWYKQDSKKFLKIMFSYNNKELIINETVPNRFSPKSPDKAHLNLHINSLELGDSAVYFCASSPTLVGRGRQSNTIYFGEGSWLTVV.

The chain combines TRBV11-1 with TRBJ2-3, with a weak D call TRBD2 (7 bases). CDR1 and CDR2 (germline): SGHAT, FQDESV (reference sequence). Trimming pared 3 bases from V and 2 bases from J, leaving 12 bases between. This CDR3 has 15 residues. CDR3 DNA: TGTGCCAGCAGCTTTAATCGGGGGGCCACAGATACGCAGTATTTT. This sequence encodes CASSFNRGATDTQYF.

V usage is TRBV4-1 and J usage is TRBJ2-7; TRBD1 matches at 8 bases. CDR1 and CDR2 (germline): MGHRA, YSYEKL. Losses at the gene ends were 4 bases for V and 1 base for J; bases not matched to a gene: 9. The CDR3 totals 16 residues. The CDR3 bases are TGCGCCAGCAGCCGGGAACAGGGGGTTAAATCCTACGAGCAGTACTTC. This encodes CASSREQGVKSYEQYF.

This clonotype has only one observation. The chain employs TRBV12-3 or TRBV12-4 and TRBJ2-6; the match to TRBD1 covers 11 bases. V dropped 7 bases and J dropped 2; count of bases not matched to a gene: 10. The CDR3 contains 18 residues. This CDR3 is CASNFGQGAIAGANVLTF. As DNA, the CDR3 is TGTGCCAGCAACTTCGGACAGGGGGCAATAGCTGGGGCCAACGTCCTGACTTTC.

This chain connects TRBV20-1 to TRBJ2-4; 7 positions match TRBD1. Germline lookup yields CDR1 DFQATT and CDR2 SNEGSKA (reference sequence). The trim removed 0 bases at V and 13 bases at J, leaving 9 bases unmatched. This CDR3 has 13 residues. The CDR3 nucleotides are TGCAGTGCTAGAGATCGTAACACGGGACAGCAGTACTTC. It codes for CSARDRNTGQQYF.

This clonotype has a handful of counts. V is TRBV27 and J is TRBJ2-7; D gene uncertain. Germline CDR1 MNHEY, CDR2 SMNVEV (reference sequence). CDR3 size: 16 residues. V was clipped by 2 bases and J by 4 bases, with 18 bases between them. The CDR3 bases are TGTGCCAGCAGTTTAGGGTGGGAAACCTCGGCATACGAGCAGTACTTC. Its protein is CASSLGWETSAYEQYF.